This T cell receptor beta chain originates from a study of shared clonotypes between healthy human individuals. Naive CD8 cells were CD45RO-negative, positively selected for CCR7, excluding terminally differentiated effector memory CD45RA+ cells. The germline CDR1 and CDR2 sequences are SGHAT and FQNNGV. The CDR3 runs to 16 residues. The J segment lost 3 bases and the V segment lost 1 base, leaving 9 bases of the junction unmatched. Sequencing was performed with immunoSEQ multiplex PCR; in TCRdb, only in-frame clones are kept and a portion is missing. This table has about 820,000 clones, nearly 95% appearing once.

The chain employs TRBV11-2 and TRBJ2-7; TRBD2 agrees at 7 bases. The TCR comes from a man aged 25-45 years in good health. Sequencing was carried out using naive CD8+ T cells sorted from blood. CDR3 amino acids: CASSLGGSGKLYEQYF. DNA for the CDR3: TGTGCCAGCAGCTTAGGAGGAAGCGGGAAGCTCTACGAGCAGTACTTC.